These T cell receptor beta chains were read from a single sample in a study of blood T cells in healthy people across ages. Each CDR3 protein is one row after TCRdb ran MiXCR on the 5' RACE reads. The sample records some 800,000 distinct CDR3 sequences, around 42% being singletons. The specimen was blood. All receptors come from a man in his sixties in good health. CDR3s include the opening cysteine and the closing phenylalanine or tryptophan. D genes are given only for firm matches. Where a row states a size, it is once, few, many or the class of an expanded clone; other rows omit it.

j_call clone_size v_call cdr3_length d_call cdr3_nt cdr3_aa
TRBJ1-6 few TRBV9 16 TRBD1 TGTGCCAGCAGCGATACGATAGACAGGGGGAATTCACCCCTCCACTTT CASSDTIDRGNSPLHF
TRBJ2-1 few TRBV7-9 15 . TGTGCCAGCAGCTTCTCCTGGGGGGCTAAAAATGAGCAGTTCTTC CASSFSWGAKNEQFF
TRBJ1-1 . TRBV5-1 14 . TGCGCCAGCAGCGAAGGGGGGCCGAACACTGAAGCTTTCTTT CASSEGGPNTEAFF
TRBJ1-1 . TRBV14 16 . TGTGCCAGCAGCCAAGATACAGGTACCCGGACCGCTGAAGCTTTCTTT CASSQDTGTRTAEAFF
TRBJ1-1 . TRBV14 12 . TGTGCCAGCAGCCACGTTCCGACTGAAGCTTTCTTT CASSHVPTEAFF
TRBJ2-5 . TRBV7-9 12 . TGTGCCAGCAGCCTGAAGACAGGACCCCAGTACTTC CASSLKTGPQYF
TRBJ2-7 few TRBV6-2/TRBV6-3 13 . TGTGCCAGTTACGAGGGGGGAAGCTACGAGCAGTACTTC CASYEGGSYEQYF
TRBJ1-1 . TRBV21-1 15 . TGTGCCAGCAGCTTCTCCAGGCGCATGAACACTGAAGCTTTCTTT CASSFSRRMNTEAFF
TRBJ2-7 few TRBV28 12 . TGTGCCAGCAGCCCGGGACTCATCGAGCAGTACTTC CASSPGLIEQYF
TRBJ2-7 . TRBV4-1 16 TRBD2 TGCGCCAGCAGCATACCTAGCGGGGGGGCCGTGGACGAGCAGTACTTC CASSIPSGGAVDEQYF
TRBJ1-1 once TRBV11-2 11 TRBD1 TGTGCCAGCACCATTACAGGGGGCGCTTTCTTT CASTITGGAFF
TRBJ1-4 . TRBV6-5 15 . TGTGCCAGCAGTAGGACGGATGCAACTAATGAAAAACTGTTTTTT CASSRTDATNEKLFF
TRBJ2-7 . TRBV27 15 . TGTGCCAGCAACAATCGGGACGCGGGTTCCTACGAGCAGTACTTC CASNNRDAGSYEQYF
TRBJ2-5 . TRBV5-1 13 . TGCGCCAGCAGCCCCGCCCTGAAGGAGACCCAGTACTTC CASSPALKETQYF
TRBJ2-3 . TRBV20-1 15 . TGCAGTGCTAACCCCTGGGCGGCTAGCACAGATGCGCAGTATTTT CSANPWAASTDAQYF
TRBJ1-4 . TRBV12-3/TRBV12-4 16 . TGTGCCAGCAGTTCACGATCGACAGCAACTAATGAAAAACTGTTTTTT CASSSRSTATNEKLFF
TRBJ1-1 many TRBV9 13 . TGTGCCAGCAGCGACCAGGGGAAGGCTGAAGCTTTCTTT CASSDQGKAEAFF
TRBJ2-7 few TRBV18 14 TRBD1 TGTGCCAGCAGTCCTACAGGGGGCAACTACGAGCAGTACTTC CASSPTGGNYEQYF
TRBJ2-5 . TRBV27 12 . TGTGCCAGCAGCGGGGTTGGAGAGACCCAGTACTTC CASSGVGETQYF
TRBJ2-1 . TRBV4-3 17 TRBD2 TGCGCCAGCAGCCAAGATCTAGGACTAGCGGCCTACAATGAGCAGTTCTTC CASSQDLGLAAYNEQFF
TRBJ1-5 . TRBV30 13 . TGTGCCTGGAGTTCGGGGCTCGCGGAGCCCCAGCATTTT CAWSSGLAEPQHF
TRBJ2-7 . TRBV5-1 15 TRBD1 TGCGCCAGCAAAACCGGACAGGGGACAACTAATGAGCAGTACTTC CASKTGQGTTNEQYF
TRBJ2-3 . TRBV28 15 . TGTGCCAGCAGTTTAGTCGTAGGGGTTCAGGATACGCAGTATTTT CASSLVVGVQDTQYF
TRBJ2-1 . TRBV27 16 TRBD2 TGTGCCAGCAGTTTGGCCGGGGGAGGGAATTACAATGAGCAGTTCTTC CASSLAGGGNYNEQFF
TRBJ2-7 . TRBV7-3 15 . TGTGCCAGCAGCCCCGGGCGGGACAGACCCTACGAGCAGTACTTC CASSPGRDRPYEQYF
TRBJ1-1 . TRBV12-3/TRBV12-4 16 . TGTGCCAGCAGTTCCAAACAGGGTCGGGCAGCCACTGAAGCTTTCTTT CASSSKQGRAATEAFF
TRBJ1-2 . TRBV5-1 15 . TGCGCCAGCACCCCCGGGGAGTTAACTAACTATGGCTACACCTTC CASTPGELTNYGYTF
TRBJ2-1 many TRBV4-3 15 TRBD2 TGCGCCAGCAGCCAGAGCGGGGGGGGATACAATGAGCAGTTCTTC CASSQSGGGYNEQFF
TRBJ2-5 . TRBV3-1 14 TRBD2 TGTGCCAGCAGCCGGACTAGCGGGGCCCATTCCCAGTACTTC CASSRTSGAHSQYF
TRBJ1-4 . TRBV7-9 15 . TGTGCCAGCAGCTTTACAAGAACAACTAATGAAAAACTGTTTTTT CASSFTRTTNEKLFF
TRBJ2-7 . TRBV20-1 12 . TGCAGTGCTAGGACACCCTCCTACGAGCAGTACTTC CSARTPSYEQYF
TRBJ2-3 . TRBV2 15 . TGTGCCAGCAGTGAATGGCGGGGACTCGCAGATACGCAGTATTTT CASSEWRGLADTQYF
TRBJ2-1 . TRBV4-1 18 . TGCGCCTACAGCCAAGATAGGCTAACAGGGTTGTCCTACAATGAGCAGTTCTTC CAYSQDRLTGLSYNEQFF
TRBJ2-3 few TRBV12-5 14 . TGTGCTAGTGGTTTGGAAAGTTCCGCAGATACGCAGTATTTT CASGLESSADTQYF
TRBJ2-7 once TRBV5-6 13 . TGTGCCAGCAGCTTGTTCCGGAACTACGAGCAGTACTTC CASSLFRNYEQYF
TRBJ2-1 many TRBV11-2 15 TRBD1 TGTGCCAGCAGCTGGACCGGGACAGGGGGCTATGAGCAGTTCTTC CASSWTGTGGYEQFF
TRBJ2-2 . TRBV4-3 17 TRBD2 TGCGCCAGCAGCCCAACCCCGGCCGGGGGGACCTCCGGGGAGCTGTTTTTT CASSPTPAGGTSGELFF
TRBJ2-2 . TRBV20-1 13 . TGCAGTGCTAGAGACCTTGAGCCCGGGGAGCTGTTTTTT CSARDLEPGELFF
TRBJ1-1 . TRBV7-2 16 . TGTGCCAGCAGCTCTACTGGGGGGGATTTGGGCACTGAAGCTTTCTTT CASSSTGGDLGTEAFF
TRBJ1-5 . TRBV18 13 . TGTGCCAGCAGTCCAGGGCAGAATCAGCCCCAGCATTTT CASSPGQNQPQHF
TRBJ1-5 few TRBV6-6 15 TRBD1 TGTGCCAGCAGTTACGGGCAGGGGGCAGGTCAGCCCCAGCATTTT CASSYGQGAGQPQHF
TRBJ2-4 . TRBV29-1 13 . TGCAGCGTTGATAATTTAGCCAAAAACATTCAGTACTTC CSVDNLAKNIQYF
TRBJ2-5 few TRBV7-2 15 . TGTGCCAGCAGCTGGGGGAGAGGACCCCAAGAGACCCAGTACTTC CASSWGRGPQETQYF
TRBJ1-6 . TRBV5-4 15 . TGTGCCAGCAGCTTGGAGCGGGGTACGGTTTCACCCCTCCACTTT CASSLERGTVSPLHF
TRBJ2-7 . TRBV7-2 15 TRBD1 TGTGCCAGCAGCCTTTTGACAGGGGGCTTCGACGAGCAGTACTTC CASSLLTGGFDEQYF